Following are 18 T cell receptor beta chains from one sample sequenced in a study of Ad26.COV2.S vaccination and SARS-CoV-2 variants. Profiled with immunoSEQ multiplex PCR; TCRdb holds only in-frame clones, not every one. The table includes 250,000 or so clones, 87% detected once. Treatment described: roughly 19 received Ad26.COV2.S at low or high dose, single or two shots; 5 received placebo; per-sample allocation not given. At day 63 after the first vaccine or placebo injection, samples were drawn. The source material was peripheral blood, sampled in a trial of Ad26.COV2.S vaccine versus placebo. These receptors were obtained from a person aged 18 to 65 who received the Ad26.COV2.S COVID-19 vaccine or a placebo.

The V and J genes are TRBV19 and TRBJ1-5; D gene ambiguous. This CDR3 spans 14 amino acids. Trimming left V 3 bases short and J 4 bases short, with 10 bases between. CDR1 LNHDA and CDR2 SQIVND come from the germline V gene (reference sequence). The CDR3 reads CASSMAGWNQPQHF. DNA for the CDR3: TGTGCCAGTAGTATGGCGGGTTGGAATCAGCCCCAGCATTTT. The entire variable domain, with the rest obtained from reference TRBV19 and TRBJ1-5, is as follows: DGGITQSPKYLFRKEGQNVTLSCEQNLNHDAMYWYRQDPGQGLRLIYYSQIVNDFQKGDIAEGYSVSREKKESFPLTVTSAQKNPTAFYLCASSMAGWNQPQHFGDGTRLSIL.

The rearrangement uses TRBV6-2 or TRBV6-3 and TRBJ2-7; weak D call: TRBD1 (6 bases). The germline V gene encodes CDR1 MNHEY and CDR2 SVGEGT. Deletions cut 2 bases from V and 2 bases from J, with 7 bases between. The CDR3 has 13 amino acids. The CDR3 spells CASSYQGPYEQYF. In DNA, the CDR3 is TGTGCCAGCAGTTACCAGGGGCCCTACGAGCAGTACTTC.

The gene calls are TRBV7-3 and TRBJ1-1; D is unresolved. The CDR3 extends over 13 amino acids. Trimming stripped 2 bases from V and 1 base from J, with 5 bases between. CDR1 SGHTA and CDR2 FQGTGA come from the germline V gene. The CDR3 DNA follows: TGTGCCAGCAGCTTATCCCAGAACACTGAAGCTTTCTTT. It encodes CASSLSQNTEAFF.

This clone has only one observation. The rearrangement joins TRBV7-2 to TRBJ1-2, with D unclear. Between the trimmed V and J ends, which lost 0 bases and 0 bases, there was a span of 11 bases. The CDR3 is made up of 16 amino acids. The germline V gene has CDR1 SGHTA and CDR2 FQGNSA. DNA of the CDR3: TGTGCCAGCAGCTTAGCGTTGGGTCTTCCTAACTATGGCTACACCTTC. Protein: CASSLALGLPNYGYTF.

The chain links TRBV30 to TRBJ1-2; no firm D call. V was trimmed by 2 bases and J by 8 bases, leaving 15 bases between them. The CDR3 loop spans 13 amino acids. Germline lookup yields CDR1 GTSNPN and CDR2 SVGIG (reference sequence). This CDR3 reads CAWSTMGSGGYTF. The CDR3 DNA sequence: TGTGCCTGGAGTACTATGGGATCGGGCGGCTACACCTTC.

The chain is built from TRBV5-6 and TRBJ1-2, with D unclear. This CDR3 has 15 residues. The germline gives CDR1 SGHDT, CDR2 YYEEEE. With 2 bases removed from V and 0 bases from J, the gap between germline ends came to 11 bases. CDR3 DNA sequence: TGTGCCAGCAGCTTCAAGGTAATCGCTAACTATGGCTACACCTTC. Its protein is CASSFKVIANYGYTF.

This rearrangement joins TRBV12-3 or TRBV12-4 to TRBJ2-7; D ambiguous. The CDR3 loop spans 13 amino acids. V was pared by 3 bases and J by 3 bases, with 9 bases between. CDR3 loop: CASSLRLRYEQYF. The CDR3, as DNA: TGTGCCAGCAGTTTGAGGCTACGCTACGAGCAGTACTTC.

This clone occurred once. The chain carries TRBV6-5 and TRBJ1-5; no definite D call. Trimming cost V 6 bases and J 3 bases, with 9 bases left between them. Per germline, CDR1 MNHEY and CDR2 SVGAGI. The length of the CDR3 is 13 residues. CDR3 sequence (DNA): TGTGCCAGCAGGGGAGGATTCAATCAGCCCCAGCATTTT. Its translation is CASRGGFNQPQHF.

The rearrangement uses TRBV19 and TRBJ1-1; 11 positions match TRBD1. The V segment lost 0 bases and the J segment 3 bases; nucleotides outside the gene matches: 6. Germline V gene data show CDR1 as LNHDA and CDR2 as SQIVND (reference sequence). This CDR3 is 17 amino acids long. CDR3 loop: CASSIDGTGGWHTEAFF. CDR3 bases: TGTGCCAGTAGTATAGACGGGACAGGGGGTTGGCACACTGAAGCTTTCTTT.

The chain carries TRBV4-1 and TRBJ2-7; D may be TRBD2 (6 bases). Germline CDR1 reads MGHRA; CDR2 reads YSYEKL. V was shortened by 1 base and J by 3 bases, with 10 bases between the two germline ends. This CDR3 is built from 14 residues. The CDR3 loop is CASSQVMGLYEQYV. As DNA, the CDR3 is TGCGCCAGCAGCCAAGTAATGGGACTCTACGAGCAGTACGTC.

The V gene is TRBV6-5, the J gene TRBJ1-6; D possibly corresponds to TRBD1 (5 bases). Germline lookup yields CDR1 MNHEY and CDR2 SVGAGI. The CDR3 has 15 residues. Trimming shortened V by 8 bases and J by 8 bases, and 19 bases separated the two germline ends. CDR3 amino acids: CASGLGGRGDSPLHF. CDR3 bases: TGTGCCAGCGGCTTGGGGGGTCGGGGGGATTCACCCCTCCACTTT.

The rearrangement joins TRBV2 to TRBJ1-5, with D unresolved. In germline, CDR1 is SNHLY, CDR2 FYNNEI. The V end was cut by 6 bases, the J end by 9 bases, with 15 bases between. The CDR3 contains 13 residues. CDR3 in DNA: TGTGCCAGCAGGTTGTCCGGCTTTGGGCCCCAGCATTTT. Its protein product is CASRLSGFGPQHF.

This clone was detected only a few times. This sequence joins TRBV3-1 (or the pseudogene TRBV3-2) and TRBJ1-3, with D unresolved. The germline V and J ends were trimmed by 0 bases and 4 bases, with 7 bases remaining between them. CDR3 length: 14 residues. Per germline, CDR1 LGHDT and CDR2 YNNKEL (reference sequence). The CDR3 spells CASSQDSSGNTIYF. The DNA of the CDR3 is TGTGCCAGCAGCCAAGATAGTTCGGGAAACACCATATATTTT.

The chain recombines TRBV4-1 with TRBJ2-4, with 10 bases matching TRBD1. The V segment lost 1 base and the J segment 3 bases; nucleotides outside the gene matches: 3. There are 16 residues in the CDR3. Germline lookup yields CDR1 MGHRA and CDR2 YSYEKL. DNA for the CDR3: TGCGCCAGCAGCCAAGGGGACAGGGGAAACAAAAACATTCAGTACTTC. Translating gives CASSQGDRGNKNIQYF.

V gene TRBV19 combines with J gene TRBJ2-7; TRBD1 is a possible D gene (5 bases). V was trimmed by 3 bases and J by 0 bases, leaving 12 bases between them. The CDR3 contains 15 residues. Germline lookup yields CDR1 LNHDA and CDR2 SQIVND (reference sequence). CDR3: CASSIRVEPSYEQYV. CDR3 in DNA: TGTGCCAGTAGTATCAGGGTGGAACCCTCCTACGAGCAGTACGTC.

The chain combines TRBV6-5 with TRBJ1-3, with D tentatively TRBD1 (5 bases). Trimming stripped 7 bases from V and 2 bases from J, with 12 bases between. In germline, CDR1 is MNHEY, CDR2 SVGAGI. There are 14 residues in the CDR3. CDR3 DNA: TGTGCCAGCACCGCTCGGGGGGCTGGAAACACCATATATTTT. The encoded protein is CASTARGAGNTIYF.

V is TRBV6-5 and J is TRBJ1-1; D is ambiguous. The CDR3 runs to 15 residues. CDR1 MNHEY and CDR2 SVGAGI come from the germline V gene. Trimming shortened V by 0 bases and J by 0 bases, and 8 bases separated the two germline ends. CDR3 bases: TGTGCCAGCAGTTACTCCTACAGCTTGAACACTGAAGCTTTCTTT. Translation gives CASSYSYSLNTEAFF.

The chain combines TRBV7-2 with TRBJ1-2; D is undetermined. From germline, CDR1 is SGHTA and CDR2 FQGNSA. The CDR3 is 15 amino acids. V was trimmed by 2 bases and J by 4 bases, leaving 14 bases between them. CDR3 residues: CASSLRLQDSYGYTF. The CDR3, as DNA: TGTGCCAGCAGCTTAAGATTACAAGACTCCTATGGCTACACCTTC.